The entry below gives a single T cell receptor beta chain sequence along with its context. Its cognate antigen has yet to be identified. No quality values exist for individual bases; no much larger clone is one base distant. The sample is drawn from a study of blood T cells in healthy people across ages (dated by TCRdb to the mid-2010s). About the study as a whole: In model experiments, template switching captured about one uniquely barcoded TCR beta cDNA molecule for every two T cells. The study measured age-related changes in TCR beta repertoire diversity using deep sequencing normalized with unique cDNA molecular identifiers. Donors were grouped into four age groups: young (average roughly 15 years), middle-aged (about 40), aged (about 59) and long-lived (approximately 81). To avoid experimental bias, donors of different ages were distributed randomly across sequencing lanes. The study analyzed two additional independent replicas of 1 million unique cDNA reads from the same blood draw for two donors, one aged 18 to 30 and one aged 80 or older. Points the paper makes about the study in general: Compared with the aged group, more naive CD4+ T cells, fewer expanded clones and increased TCR diversity were shown by the long-lived group, suggesting age selection. Bulk unsorted PBMC profiling prevented conclusive comparison of naive and antigen-experienced compartments. Donor CMV infection status was unknown, potentially confounding age-related changes in expanded clonotypes. Estimates of total diversity based on one million sequenced T cells were regarded as lower bounds and as underestimates. The percentage of naive T cells measured by flow cytometry correlated strongly with observed TCR beta diversity. Observed TCR beta diversity per million T cells fell roughly linearly with age, and a significant reduction was already apparent by age roughly 40.

The germline V gene sets CDR1 to KGHSH and CDR2 to LQKENI. The CDR3 contains 15 residues, cysteine and phenylalanine counted. CDR3 DNA only is kept here, 45 bases in frame from base 1. V is pared back by 3 bases and J by 0 bases, with 11 bases lying between the germline termini. The donors were 40 or so Caucasian individuals from Russia, aged roughly 6 to 100 years, who were systemically healthy. Each donor gave ten milliliters of peripheral blood, drawn into EDTA-treated Vacutainer tubes. Ficoll-Paque density-gradient centrifugation was used to isolate PBMCs, with at least 7 million per sample. Total RNA was extracted from PBMCs with Trizol reagent, with at least 6 micrograms obtained per sample. For every donor, flow cytometry on a PBMC aliquot measured the percentage of naive CD45RAhigh/CD27high T cells. Receptors were amplified or captured by 5' RACE. The sequencer was an Illumina HiSeq 2500. A second about 7 to 11 cycle PCR used a sample-barcoded 5' primer and a J-beta primer mix. A unique molecular identifier was introduced onto each TCR beta cDNA molecule by a template-switch 5' adaptor carrying 12 random nucleotides. Each sample yielded at least 2.5 million CDR3-containing paired-end reads. First-strand cDNA was synthesized from all RNA with the Mint cDNA synthesis kit, primed by a TRBC-specific oligonucleotide. After uracil-DNA glycosylase treatment, a first 18-cycle PCR used universal primers M1SS and BC2_uni_R on all cDNA. Per the original workflow: Each sample was normalized by randomly selecting 1 million high-quality reads, each carrying a distinct molecular identifier. Reads sharing molecular identifiers were discarded rather than binned into consensus sequences. CDR3 identification, clonotype clustering and error correction used MiTCR with a Q25 quality threshold and the strictest error-elimination algorithm. A nonparametric unseen species model with Euler transformation was used to estimate a lower bound on total TCR beta diversity. Starting from the raw public reads, TCRdb applied fastp trimming at Q25, assembled clones with MiXCR and retained in-frame beta chains. Rows are combined by CDR3 protein, so each entry shows the most common genes and DNA. For this entry, the V and J calls and clone size follow TCRdb and not the study's own pipeline. Across this sample there are 1.5 million to 2 million distinct CDR3 sequences, with about 30% seen only once. The ten biggest clones cover 7.7% of the sample.

Source material: blood. This sequence uses TRBV18 and TRBJ1-1, with no D gene named confidently. This receptor was identified in a woman aged 25 to 39 in good health. The nucleotide sequence reads TGTGCCAGCTCACCCGACGACGCAATGAACACTGAAGCTTTCTTT. Translated, it reads CASSPDDAMNTEAFF.